This T cell receptor (beta chain) was observed in a study of T-cell memory formation after mild COVID-19. MiXCR, applied by TCRdb to the 5' RACE reads, yields one record per CDR3 protein. The sample yields more than 300,000 distinct CDR3 sequences, around a fifth seen once. The source is a man aged 18 to 30 who had mild COVID-19 (a few samples of this study predate the infection). Cell type and time point are not known. Sequenced: PBMCs or a T cell subset sorted from them (not recorded which).

CDR3 in amino acids: CASSPGYQGRRETQYF. CDR3 nucleotide sequence: TGTGCCAGCTCACCAGGTTATCAGGGTCGGCGGGAGACCCAGTACTTC. The chain couples TRBV18 to TRBJ2-5, with D possibly matching TRBD1 (5 bases). The CDR3 covers 16 residues. Trimming cost V 2 bases and J 5 bases, with 18 bases left between them. Germline V gene data show CDR1 as KGHSH and CDR2 as LQKENI.